Detailed here is one T cell receptor (beta chain). The antigen is undetermined. The protocol was immunoSEQ multiplex PCR, while the TCRdb copy is restricted to in-frame clones and leaves out a portion. Here the sample spans 70,000 to 95,000 clones, around 83% being singletons. V was pared by 5 bases and J by 7 bases, with 9 bases of the junction left unmatched. This CDR3 contains 14 residues. Germline V CDR1 and CDR2: MNHEY, SVGAGI. These data are taken from a study of radiotherapy plus CTLA-4 blockade in lung cancer. Study conclusions and caveats: Among reported predictors of response, early blood T cell clone dynamics with interferon-beta performed best.

Those with chemo-refractory metastatic non-small-cell lung cancer were treated with focal radiation combined with CTLA-4 blockade using ipilimumab. Sequences were derived from peripheral blood, sampled from a patient treated with radiotherapy plus ipilimumab. The clonotype was recovered from a human donor with non-small cell lung cancer that progressed on radiotherapy plus ipilimumab. This chain connects TRBV6-5 to TRBJ1-2; 8 nucleotides match TRBD1. CDR3 DNA: TGTGCCAGCAGTCCGGGGGACAGGCGAGCTGGCTACACCTTC. It codes for CASSPGDRRAGYTF.